This T cell receptor beta chain appears in the sequencing data of a study of identical twins. Overall study results and limits: Cross-sectional statistical analysis, not tracking of the same donors, underpinned the conclusions. Zero-insertion analyses might be partly confounded by invariant T cells like MAIT and iNKT. The models gave estimates that fell short of the out-of-frame TCR alpha sharing seen in monozygotic twins.

About this clonotype itself: Its specificity is not known.

Through template switching, a universal primer site was introduced, and the cDNA contained unique molecular identifiers. TCRdb reprocessed the 5' RACE reads via MiXCR and lists one record per CDR3 protein. This table holds some 900,000 distinct CDR3 sequences, 9% to 15% found once. CDR3 length: 17 amino acids. Germline V lookup: CDR1 ENHRY, CDR2 SYGVKD. Trimming took 6 bases from V and 0 from J; bases not matched to a gene: 9. These data were also filed under a second study, of yellow fever vaccine responses in identical twins.

The gene calls are TRBV10-3 and TRBJ2-2, with 8 positions matching TRBD2. The specimen sequenced was PBMCs. This receptor was obtained from a woman aged 18-29 years in good health. The CDR3 sequence is CAISSKTSGTNTGELFF. The CDR3 DNA reads TGTGCCATCAGCAGTAAAACTAGCGGCACGAACACCGGGGAGCTGTTTTTT.